These 23 T cell receptor beta chains came from one sample sequenced in a study of response to subunit inactivated influenza vaccine. Each CDR3 protein is one row after TCRdb ran MiXCR on the RT-PCR reads. The sample includes more than 450,000 distinct CDR3 sequences, 10% to 15% seen only once; the top ten take roughly 10%. Sequenced here: PBMCs from blood, sampled on the day of vaccination. These receptors came from a man aged 50 or older who received an inactivated influenza vaccine.

This clonotype was recorded many times. This rearrangement joins TRBV24-1 to TRBJ2-1, with D perhaps matching TRBD1 (5 bases). Germline assignment: CDR1 KGHDR and CDR2 SFDVKD. V lost 3 bases and J lost 5, with 10 bases in between. The CDR3 is made up of 14 amino acids. CDR3 sequence: CATSDATGNNEQFF. The CDR3, as DNA: TGTGCCACCAGTGATGCAACAGGTAACAATGAGCAGTTCTTC.

The genes are TRBV6-5 and TRBJ1-2; D not certain. Germline CDR1 reads MNHEY; CDR2 reads SVGAGI. Trimming shortened V by 2 bases and J by 8 bases, and 12 bases separated the two germline ends. This CDR3 contains 13 residues. CDR3 region: CASSYTNFRGYTF. As DNA, the CDR3 is TGTGCCAGCAGTTACACGAATTTCAGAGGCTACACCTTC.

This clonotype showed up just a few times. J is TRBJ2-6 and V is TRBV7-6; 7 nucleotides line up with TRBD2. CDR1 is SGHVS, CDR2 FNYEAQ, per germline. The V and J ends lost 2 bases and 0 bases, in that order; junction bases with no gene match: 7. This CDR3 region has 18 residues. CDR3: CASSLLASGNSGANVLTF. CDR3 sequence (DNA): TGTGCCAGCAGCTTACTGGCTAGCGGAAACTCTGGGGCCAACGTCCTGACTTTC. Supplemented by reference TRBV7-6 and TRBJ2-6, the full variable domain reads GAGVSQSPRYKVTKRGQDVALRCDPISGHVSLYWYRQALGQGPEFLTYFNYEAQQDKSGLPNDRFSAERPEGSISTLTIQRTEQRDSAMYRCASSLLASGNSGANVLTFGAGSRLTVL.

This clonotype has only a few counts. J is TRBJ2-5 and V is TRBV28; D is tentatively TRBD1 or TRBD2 (5 bases each). The CDR3 spans 16 residues. Germline CDR1 and CDR2: MDHEN and SYDVKM. The germline V and J ends were trimmed by 5 bases and 7 bases, with 23 bases remaining between them. The CDR3: CASSTRGAGLPGTQYF. CDR3 nucleotide sequence: TGTGCCAGCAGTACCCGTGGGGCCGGACTGCCGGGGACCCAGTACTTC. The whole variable domain, remainder taken from reference TRBV28 and TRBJ2-5, is DVKVTQSSRYLVKRTGEKVFLECVQDMDHENMFWYRQDPGLGLRLIYFSYDVKMKEKGDIPEGYSVSREKKERFSLILESASTNQTSMYLCASSTRGAGLPGTQYFGPGTRLLVL.

The chain carries TRBV5-6 and TRBJ2-1; no clear D. The CDR3 totals 14 residues. Germline V gives CDR1 SGHDT, CDR2 YYEEEE. Trimming cost V 3 bases and J 5 bases, with 12 bases left between them. The CDR3 loop is CASSSPDWNNEQFF. In DNA, the CDR3 is TGTGCCAGCAGCTCCCCGGATTGGAACAATGAGCAGTTCTTC.

This clonotype was recorded at least ten times. J is TRBJ2-1 and V is TRBV27; D remains unclear. With 5 bases removed from V and 0 bases from J, the gap between germline ends came to 11 bases. The CDR3 contains 15 residues. CDR1 and CDR2 from the germline V gene are MNHEY and SMNVEV (reference sequence). CDR3 bases: TGTGCCAGCAGTCCGGAAGGGTTCTCCTACAATGAGCAGTTCTTC. Amino acid sequence: CASSPEGFSYNEQFF.

This clonotype was found many times. The chain uses TRBV4-1 and TRBJ2-4; D possibly corresponds to TRBD1 (6 bases). Germline-derived CDR1 and CDR2 are MGHRA and YSYEKL. V lost 2 bases to trimming and J lost 13 bases, with 12 bases between them. This CDR3 is built from 12 residues. The CDR3, as DNA: TGCGCCAGCAGCCAACAACAGGGTGGCCAGTACTTC. As protein: CASSQQQGGQYF.

The CDR3 DNA reads as TGCGCCAGCAGCTTGGCAGGGCTAGGGGGCGGTGAGACCCAGTACTTC. Its translation: CASSLAGLGGGETQYF. The chain recombines TRBV5-1 with TRBJ2-5, with 7 positions matching TRBD1. The germline V gene encodes CDR1 SGHRS and CDR2 YFSETQ. The CDR3 runs 16 residues. V shed 0 bases, J shed 5 bases, and the junction held 10 bases outside the gene matches.

This clonotype was found many times. The rearrangement uses TRBV12-3 or TRBV12-4 and TRBJ2-5, with D hard to call. V lost 2 bases, J lost 5 bases, and 6 bases lay in between. There are 12 residues in the CDR3. The CDR3 sequence: CASSLPSETQYF. DNA of the CDR3: TGTGCCAGCAGTTTACCGTCCGAGACCCAGTACTTC.

The chain links TRBV20-1 to TRBJ2-1, with 7 bases that match TRBD1. J gave up 4 bases and V 5 bases, and 8 bases lay outside the gene matches. Germline V gene lookup returns CDR1 DFQATT and CDR2 SNEGSKA (reference sequence). The CDR3 is made up of 14 amino acids. CDR3 coding DNA: TGCAGTGCTCACAATGGACAGGATTACAATGAGCAGTTCTTC. Translated, it gives CSAHNGQDYNEQFF.

This clonotype has just a few counts. The chain links TRBV6-1 to TRBJ2-6; tentatively, D is TRBD1 (5 bases). Looked up from germline, CDR1 is MNHNS and CDR2 is SASEGT. The CDR3 is 16 amino acids. V shed 3 bases and J shed 1 base, with 10 bases lying between them. The chain's CDR3 is CASSDRVFSGANVLTF. In DNA, the CDR3 is TGTGCCAGCAGTGACAGGGTCTTTTCTGGGGCCAACGTCCTGACTTTC.

In this sample, this clonotype turned up a few times. The rearrangement joins TRBV5-1 to TRBJ1-6; no clear D gene. Germline lookup yields CDR1 SGHRS and CDR2 YFSETQ. The V and J ends lost 4 bases and 0 bases respectively, with 14 bases between them. There are 17 residues in the CDR3. CDR3 nucleotide sequence: TGCGCCAGCAGCCCTACACGGCACAGCTCCTATAATTCACCCCTCCACTTT. Residues: CASSPTRHSSYNSPLHF.

The chain uses TRBV4-1 and TRBJ2-3; TRBD1 matches 7 bases. CDR1 and CDR2 from the germline V gene are MGHRA and YSYEKL. J gave up 2 bases and V 4 bases, and 6 bases lay outside the gene matches. The CDR3 has 15 residues. The CDR3 nucleotides read TGCGCCAGCAGCCGGATACAGGGGAACACAGATACGCAGTATTTT. Translated, it gives CASSRIQGNTDTQYF.

The V gene is TRBV6-1, the J gene TRBJ2-6; D remains ambiguous. The CDR3 consists of 15 residues. Germline assignment: CDR1 MNHNS and CDR2 SASEGT. The V end lost 7 bases, the J end lost 3 bases, and 13 bases lay between the germline ends. This CDR3 reads CASTKSPGGANVLTF. For the CDR3, the DNA is TGTGCCAGCACCAAAAGCCCGGGTGGGGCCAACGTCCTGACTTTC.

The chain has TRBV5-1 and TRBJ2-1; TRBD1 agrees at 7 bases. CDR3 size: 16 residues. V lost 4 bases and J lost 9; bases outside the gene matches: 16. The germline V gene has CDR1 SGHRS and CDR2 YFSETQ. The CDR3 here is CASSVPPGTGVSEQFF. CDR3 DNA sequence: TGCGCCAGCAGCGTACCCCCGGGAACAGGGGTCAGTGAGCAGTTCTTC.

The gene calls are TRBV6-5 and TRBJ2-5, with D unclear. The CDR3 runs 11 residues. CDR1 MNHEY and CDR2 SVGAGI come from the germline V gene. Between the trimmed V and J ends, which lost 2 bases and 7 bases, there was a span of 5 bases. DNA of the CDR3: TGTGCCAGCAGTTACGCCTGGACCCAGTACTTC. Protein: CASSYAWTQYF.

About this clonotype: This may be a read error: a much more frequent sequence differs by one nucleotide. This rearrangement joins TRBV7-6 to TRBJ2-2; perhaps TRBD2 as D (6 bases). Germline-derived CDR1 and CDR2 are SGHVS and FNYEAQ. The CDR3 consists of 14 residues. CDR3 sequence: CGSSFFRGGGELFF. CDR3 DNA sequence: TGTGGCAGCAGCTTCTTTCGGGGAGGCGGGGAGCTGTTTTTT.

This clonotype was recorded many times. The chain recombines TRBV20-1 with TRBJ1-1, with 10 bases fitting TRBD1. V trimming: 6 bases; J trimming: 2 bases; junction bases outside the gene matches: 6. The V gene's germline CDR1 is DFQATT and CDR2 SNEGSKA (reference sequence). The CDR3 sequence is 14 residues long. The CDR3 region is CSARRQGANTEAFF. The CDR3 nucleotides read TGCAGTGCCAGACGACAGGGGGCTAACACTGAAGCTTTCTTT.

In its sample, this clonotype was seen many times. The chain uses TRBV28 and TRBJ2-1; 12 bases line up with TRBD1. The V gene end was trimmed by 4 bases and the J gene end by 8 bases; junction bases not matched to a gene: 6. This CDR3 spans 15 amino acids. CDR1 MDHEN and CDR2 SYDVKM come from the germline V gene. CDR3 region: CASSSGTGGRDEQFF. The CDR3, as DNA: TGTGCCAGCAGTTCGGGGACAGGGGGCAGGGATGAGCAGTTCTTC. The entire variable domain, with the rest obtained from reference TRBV28 and TRBJ2-1, is as follows: DVKVTQSSRYLVKRTGEKVFLECVQDMDHENMFWYRQDPGLGLRLIYFSYDVKMKEKGDIPEGYSVSREKKERFSLILESASTNQTSMYLCASSSGTGGRDEQFFGPGTRLTVL.

This sequence joins TRBV12-3 or TRBV12-4 and TRBJ2-5, with TRBD1 matching 8 bases. The CDR3 is made up of 15 amino acids. J was trimmed by 1 base and V by 5 bases; bases with no gene match: 6. In nucleotides, the CDR3 is TGTGCCAGCAGTAAGACCGGGACAGGCCAAGAGACCCAGTACTTC. Protein product: CASSKTGTGQETQYF.

In this sample, this clonotype turned up a few times. The chain is built from TRBV4-3 and TRBJ2-5; TRBD2 matches 15 bases. This CDR3 spans 20 amino acids. The V and J ends lost 2 bases and 2 bases, in that order; junction bases with no gene match: 12. Germline loops: CDR1 LGHNA, CDR2 YSLEER. Here the CDR3 DNA reads TGCGCCAGCAGCCAAATTCGATCGGGACTAGCGGGGGGCCGACAAGAGACCCAGTACTTC. Translating it yields CASSQIRSGLAGGRQETQYF.

There are many counts of this clonotype. In DNA form, the CDR3 reads TGCAGTGCTAGTACTGCGGGACAGTATAATTCACCCCTCCACTTT. This sequence encodes CSASTAGQYNSPLHF. The chain has TRBV20-1 and TRBJ1-6, with 7 positions matching TRBD1. V trimming: 3 bases; J trimming: 4 bases; junction bases outside the gene matches: 6. Looked up from germline, CDR1 is DFQATT and CDR2 is SNEGSKA (reference sequence). The CDR3 is made up of 15 amino acids.

This clonotype was counted at least ten times. V is TRBV7-6 and J is TRBJ2-7; D is uncertain. This CDR3 has 13 residues. Germline loops: CDR1 SGHVS, CDR2 FNYEAQ. V dropped 5 bases and J dropped 6 bases, with 14 bases sitting between them. CDR3 DNA: TGTGCCAGCAGCCTAAATACGGGCCGCGAGCAGTACTTC. As protein: CASSLNTGREQYF.